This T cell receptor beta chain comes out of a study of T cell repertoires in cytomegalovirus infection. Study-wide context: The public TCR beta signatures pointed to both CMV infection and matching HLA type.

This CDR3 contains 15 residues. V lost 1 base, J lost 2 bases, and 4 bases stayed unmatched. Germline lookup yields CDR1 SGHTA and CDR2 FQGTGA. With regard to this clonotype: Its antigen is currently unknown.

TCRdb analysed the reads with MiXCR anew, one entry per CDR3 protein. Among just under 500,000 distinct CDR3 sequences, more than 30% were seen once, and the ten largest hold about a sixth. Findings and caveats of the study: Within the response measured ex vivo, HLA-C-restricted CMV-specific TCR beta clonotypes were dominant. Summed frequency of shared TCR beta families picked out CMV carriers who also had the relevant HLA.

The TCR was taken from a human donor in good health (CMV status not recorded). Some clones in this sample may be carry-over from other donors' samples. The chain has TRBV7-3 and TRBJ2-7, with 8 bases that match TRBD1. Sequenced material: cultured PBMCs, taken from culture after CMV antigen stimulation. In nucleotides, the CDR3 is TGTGCCAGCAGCTTAAGTGGGGACAGGCCCTACGAGCAGTACTTC. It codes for CASSLSGDRPYEQYF.